This is a list of T cell receptor beta chains from one sample in a study of cytomegalovirus exposure and HLA in healthy donors. Data came from immunoSEQ multiplex PCR; TCRdb stores just in-frame clones and leaves some out. The sample contains over 120,000 clones, approximately 86% of which appear only once. The sequencing sample was made of PBMCs. These receptors all come from a man between 18 and 29 years old in good health and CMV-seropositive. CDR3s leave out the opening cysteine and the closing phenylalanine or tryptophan.

V gene | CDR3 protein
TRBV4-1 | ASSPPAGSAQY
TRBV30 | ACEPPAAYGYT
TRBV30 | GMRPLGHIQETQY
TRBV27 | ASSLTGRNEQF
TRBV11-2 | ASSLTPGGQETQY
TRBV2 | ASTPDFSGEKLF
TRBV28 | ASRKGGFNQPQH
TRBV10-3 | AISEPGLGYT
TRBV19 | ASSMAGATYEQY
TRBV4-1 | ASSQTPWATGANVLT
TRBV28 | ASSPGLGGSETQY
TRBV11-2 | ASSRGTGGFYGYT